Shown below are 9 T cell receptor beta chains from a single sample sequenced in a study of OX40 agonist ivuxolimab in advanced cancers. The assay was immunoSEQ multiplex PCR, and TCRdb's table has in-frame clones only and misses some. The repertoire holds approximately 43,000 clones, around 92% seen once, with roughly 0.58% in the top ten. Sequenced here: CD4+ or CD8+ T cells sorted from blood, sampled in a trial of the OX40 agonist ivuxolimab. The receptor source for this set is an adult with an advanced solid tumor such as melanoma, head and neck, liver or kidney cancer.

The genes are TRBV7-2 and TRBJ2-5; D perhaps matches TRBD1 (6 bases). V lost 6 bases and J 9 bases, leaving 17 bases between the germline ends. Germline V gene sequence: CDR1 SGHTA, CDR2 FQGNSA. CDR3 length: 13 amino acids. CDR3 coding DNA: TGTGCCAGCAGTTCGGGACACCGGTCGGCCCAGTACTTC. Amino acid sequence: CASSSGHRSAQYF.

V is TRBV29-1 and J is TRBJ1-3; no clear D gene. Germline CDR1 is SQVTM and CDR2 is ANQGSEA. V shed 5 bases and J shed 0 bases, with 14 bases lying between them. The CDR3 consists of 15 residues. The CDR3 sequence is CSVSPDRSSGNTIYF. Written as DNA, the CDR3 is TGCAGCGTTAGTCCGGACCGTAGCTCTGGAAACACCATATATTTT.

J is TRBJ2-3 and V is TRBV20-1; no clear D gene. The V gene's germline CDR1 is DFQATT and CDR2 SNEGSKA (reference sequence). This CDR3 contains 10 residues. Trimming took 3 bases from V and 9 from J, leaving 7 bases between them. CDR3: CSASRGTQYF. CDR3 nucleotides: TGCAGTGCTAGCCGTGGGACGCAGTATTTT.

V and J are TRBV4-1 and TRBJ2-7; 7 bases agree with TRBD1. Germline V gene sequence: CDR1 MGHRA, CDR2 YSYEKL. CDR3 size: 16 residues. The junction had 17 bases not matched to a gene; V was cut back by 7 bases and J by 5 bases. CDR3 loop: CASTRLPAGGRDEQYF. As DNA, the CDR3 is TGCGCCAGCACCCGTCTTCCGGCAGGGGGACGGGACGAGCAGTACTTC.

The genes are TRBV6-4 and TRBJ2-1, with 12 positions matching TRBD2. V trimming: 6 bases; J trimming: 6 bases; junction bases outside the gene matches: 3. Germline V lookup: CDR1 MRHNA, CDR2 SNTAGT. This CDR3 is 14 amino acids long. CDR3 in DNA: TGTGCCAGCAGACCTAGCGGGGGGGCCAATGAGCAGTTCTTC. Its protein is CASRPSGGANEQFF.

This rearrangement joins TRBV5-1 to TRBJ2-5; maybe TRBD2 (5 bases). The CDR3 has 15 amino acids. V lost 5 bases, J lost 0 bases, and 14 bases lay in between. Germline loops: CDR1 SGHRS, CDR2 YFSETQ. The CDR3 sequence: CASRGSRRDQETQYF. The CDR3 nucleotides read TGCGCCAGCAGGGGATCGCGGCGGGACCAAGAGACCCAGTACTTC.

This rearrangement joins TRBV7-3 to TRBJ1-1, with D unresolved. The V end was cut by 5 bases, the J end by 4 bases, with 11 bases between. CDR1 SGHTA and CDR2 FQGTGA come from the germline V gene. The CDR3 sequence is 13 residues long. DNA of the CDR3: TGTGCCAGCAGCGCGCTGTCGAGCACTGAAGCTTTCTTT. Its translation: CASSALSSTEAFF.

The rearrangement uses TRBV21-1 and TRBJ1-2; TRBD1, the D gene given by the table, was not confirmed from the DNA. TRBV21-1 is described as a pseudogene. The CDR3 is 14 residues long. CDR3 coding DNA: TGTGCCAGCAGCTACTACAGGGGTGTGTATGGCTACACCTTC. Translating gives CASSYYRGVYGYTF.

The gene calls are TRBV5-8 and TRBJ1-1, with a tentative D call TRBD1 (5 bases). Deletions cut 2 bases from V and 0 bases from J, with 11 bases between. The CDR3 is made up of 15 amino acids. Germline V gene sequence: CDR1 SGHTS, CDR2 YDEGEE. CDR3 sequence: CASSFPGRMNTEAFF. The CDR3 DNA follows: TGTGCCAGCAGCTTTCCAGGGAGAATGAACACTGAAGCTTTCTTT.